This TCR beta chain was documented in a study of T cell responses to AZD1222 COVID-19 vaccine. Whole-study context: Recipients boosted at about 4 weeks or about 12 weeks are pooled.

Germline V CDR1 and CDR2: KGHDR, SFDVKD. With 3 bases removed from V and 8 bases from J, the gap between germline ends came to 18 bases. The CDR3 contains 16 residues. TCRdb keeps only in-frame clones here, not all; method: immunoSEQ multiplex PCR. Among fewer than 150,000 clones, about nine tenths were seen once, and the ten largest hold 3.4%. This clone has a single count. No antigen is known for it. Overall study results and limits: Nearly half of spike-specific TCRs reportedly target variant regions that are unmutated in the B.1.351 and B.1.1.7 variants. Baseline serostatus was positive in only a handful of AZD1222 recipients.

The genes are TRBV24-1 and TRBJ1-4, with D possibly matching TRBD1 (6 bases). The sequencing used peripheral blood, collected on day 0 of AZD1222 vaccination. The sequence was collected from an adult in good health. CDR3 loop: CATSDGGSLGLEKLFF. CDR3 nucleotides: TGTGCCACCAGTGATGGGGGCTCGCTAGGGCTCGAAAAACTGTTTTTT.